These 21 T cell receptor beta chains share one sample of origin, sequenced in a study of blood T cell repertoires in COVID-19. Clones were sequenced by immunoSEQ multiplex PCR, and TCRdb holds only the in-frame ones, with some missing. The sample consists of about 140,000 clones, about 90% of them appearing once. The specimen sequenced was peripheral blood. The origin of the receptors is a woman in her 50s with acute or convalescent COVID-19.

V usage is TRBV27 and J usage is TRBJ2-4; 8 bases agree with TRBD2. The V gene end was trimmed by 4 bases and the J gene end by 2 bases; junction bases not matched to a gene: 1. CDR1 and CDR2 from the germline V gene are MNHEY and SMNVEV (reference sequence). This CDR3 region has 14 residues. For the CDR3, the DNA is TGTGCCAGCAGTTCGGGGGGGCCCAAAAACATTCAGTACTTC. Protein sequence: CASSSGGPKNIQYF.

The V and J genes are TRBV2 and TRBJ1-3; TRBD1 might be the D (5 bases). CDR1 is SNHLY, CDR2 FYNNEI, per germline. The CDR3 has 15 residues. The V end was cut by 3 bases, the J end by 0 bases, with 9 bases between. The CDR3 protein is CASSDDTGSGNTIYF. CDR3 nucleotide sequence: TGTGCCAGCAGTGATGACACAGGCTCTGGAAACACCATATATTTT.

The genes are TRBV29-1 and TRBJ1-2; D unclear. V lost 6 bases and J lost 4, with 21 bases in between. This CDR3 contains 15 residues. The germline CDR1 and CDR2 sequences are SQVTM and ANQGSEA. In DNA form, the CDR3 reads TGCAGCGTCCATCTCCCGCCGCCAGTCAGCTATGGCTACACCTTC. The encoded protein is CSVHLPPPVSYGYTF.

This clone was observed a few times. The CDR3 coding sequence is TGCGCCAGCAGGTCCCCTGGACAGGGAGATTATGGCTACACCTTC. It translates to CASRSPGQGDYGYTF. The chain couples TRBV10-2 to TRBJ1-2; 8 positions match TRBD1. J gave up 5 bases and V 6 bases, and 11 bases lay outside the gene matches. Per germline, CDR1 WSHSY and CDR2 SAAADI. This CDR3 comprises 15 residues.

Here the CDR3 reads CASSLDDRGLYQPQHF. The CDR3 region has the DNA TGTGCCAGCAGCTTAGACGACAGGGGCCTGTATCAGCCCCAGCATTTT. The chain employs TRBV11-2 and TRBJ1-5; 8 bases agree with TRBD1. The CDR3 is made up of 16 amino acids. Trimming took 0 bases from V and 5 from J; bases not matched to a gene: 6. CDR1 and CDR2 from the germline V gene are SGHAT and FQNNGV.

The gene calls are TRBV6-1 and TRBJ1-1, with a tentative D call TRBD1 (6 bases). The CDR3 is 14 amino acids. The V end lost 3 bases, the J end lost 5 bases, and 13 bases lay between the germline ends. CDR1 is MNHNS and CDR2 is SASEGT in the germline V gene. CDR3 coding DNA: TGTGCCAGCAGTGAGCCCGGGACACCTACTGAAGCTTTCTTT. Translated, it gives CASSEPGTPTEAFF.

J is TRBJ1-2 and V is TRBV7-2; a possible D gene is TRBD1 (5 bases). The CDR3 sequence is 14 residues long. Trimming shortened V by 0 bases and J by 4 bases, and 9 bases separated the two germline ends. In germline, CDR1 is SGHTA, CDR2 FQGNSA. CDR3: CASSLAQQGYGYTF. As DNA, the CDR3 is TGTGCCAGCAGCTTAGCGCAGCAGGGCTATGGCTACACCTTC.

The DNA for the CDR3 is TGTGCCAGCAGCTTAGCGGTTAACACCGGGGAGCTGTTTTTT. Protein product: CASSLAVNTGELFF. The J gene is TRBJ2-2, the V gene TRBV2, with D tentatively TRBD2 (6 bases). The CDR3 sequence is 14 residues long. From germline, CDR1 is SNHLY and CDR2 FYNNEI. Between the trimmed V and J ends, which lost 6 bases and 2 bases, there was a span of 10 bases.

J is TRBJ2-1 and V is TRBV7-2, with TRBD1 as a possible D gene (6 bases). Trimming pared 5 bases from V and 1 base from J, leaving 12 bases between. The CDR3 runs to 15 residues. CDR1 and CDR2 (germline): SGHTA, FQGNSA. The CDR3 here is CASSPFRGSYNEQFF. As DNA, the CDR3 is TGTGCCAGCAGCCCCTTCAGGGGTTCCTACAATGAGCAGTTCTTC.

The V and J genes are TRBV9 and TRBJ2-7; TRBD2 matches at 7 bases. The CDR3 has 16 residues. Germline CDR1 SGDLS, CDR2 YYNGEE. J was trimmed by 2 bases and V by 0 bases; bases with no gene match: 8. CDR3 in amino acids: CASSVAPSAGAYEQYF. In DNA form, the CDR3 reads TGTGCCAGCAGCGTAGCCCCCAGTGCGGGAGCCTACGAGCAGTACTTC. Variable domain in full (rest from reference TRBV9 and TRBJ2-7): DSGVTQTPKHLITATGQRVTLRCSPRSGDLSVYWYQQSLDQGLQFLIQYYNGEERAKGNILERFSAQQFPDLHSELNLSSLELGDSALYFCASSVAPSAGAYEQYFGPGTRLTVT.

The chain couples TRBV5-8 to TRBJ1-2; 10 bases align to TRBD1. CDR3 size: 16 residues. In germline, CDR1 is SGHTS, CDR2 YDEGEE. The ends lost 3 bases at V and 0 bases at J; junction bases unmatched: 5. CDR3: CASSWAGTGANYGYTF. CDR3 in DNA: TGTGCCAGCAGCTGGGCCGGGACAGGGGCTAACTATGGCTACACCTTC.

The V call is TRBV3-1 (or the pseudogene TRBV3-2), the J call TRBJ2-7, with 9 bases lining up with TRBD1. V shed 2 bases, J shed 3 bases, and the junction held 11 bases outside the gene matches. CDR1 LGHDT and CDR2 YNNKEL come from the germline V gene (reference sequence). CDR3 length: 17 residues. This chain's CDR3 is CASSQFPGGTGLYEQYF. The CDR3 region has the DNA TGTGCCAGCAGCCAATTCCCCGGGGGGACAGGGCTCTACGAGCAGTACTTC.

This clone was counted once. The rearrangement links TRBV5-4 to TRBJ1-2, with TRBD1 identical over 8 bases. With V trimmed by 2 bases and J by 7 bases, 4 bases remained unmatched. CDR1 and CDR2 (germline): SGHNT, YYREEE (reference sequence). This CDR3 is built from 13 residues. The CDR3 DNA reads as TGTGCCAGCAGCTTTACAGGGGGGATTGGCTACACCTTC. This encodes CASSFTGGIGYTF. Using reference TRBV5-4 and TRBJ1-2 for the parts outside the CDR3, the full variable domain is ETGVTQSPTHLIKTRGQQVTLRCSSQSGHNTVSWYQQALGQGPQFIFQYYREEENGRGNFPPRFSGLQFPNYSSELNVNALELDDSALYLCASSFTGGIGYTFGSGTRLTVV.

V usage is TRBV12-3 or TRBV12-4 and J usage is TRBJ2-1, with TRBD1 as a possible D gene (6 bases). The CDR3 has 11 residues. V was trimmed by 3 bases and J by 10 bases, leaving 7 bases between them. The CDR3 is CASSFGTEQFF. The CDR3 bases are TGTGCCAGCAGTTTCGGGACAGAGCAGTTCTTC.

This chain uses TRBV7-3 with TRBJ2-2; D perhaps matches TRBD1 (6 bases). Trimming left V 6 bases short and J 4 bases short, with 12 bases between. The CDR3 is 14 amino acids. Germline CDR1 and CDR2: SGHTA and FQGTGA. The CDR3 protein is CASSTDRFTGELFF. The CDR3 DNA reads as TGTGCCAGCAGTACAGACAGGTTCACCGGGGAGCTGTTTTTT.

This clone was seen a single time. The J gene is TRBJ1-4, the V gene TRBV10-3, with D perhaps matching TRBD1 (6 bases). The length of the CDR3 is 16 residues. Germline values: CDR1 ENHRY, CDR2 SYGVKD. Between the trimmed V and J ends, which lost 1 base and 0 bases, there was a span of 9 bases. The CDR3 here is CAISEFQGSTNEKLFF. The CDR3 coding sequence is TGTGCCATCAGTGAGTTTCAGGGGTCAACTAATGAAAAACTGTTTTTT.

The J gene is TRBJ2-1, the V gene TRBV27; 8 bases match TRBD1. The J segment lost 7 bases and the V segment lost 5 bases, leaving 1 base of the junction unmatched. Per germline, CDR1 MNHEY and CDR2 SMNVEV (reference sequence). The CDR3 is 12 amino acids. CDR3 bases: TGTGCCAGCAGTCGGACAGGGAATGAGCAGTTCTTC. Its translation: CASSRTGNEQFF.

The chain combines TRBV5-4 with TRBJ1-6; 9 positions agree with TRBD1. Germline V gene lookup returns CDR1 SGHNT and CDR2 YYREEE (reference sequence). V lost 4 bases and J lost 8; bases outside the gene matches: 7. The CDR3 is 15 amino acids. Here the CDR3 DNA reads TGTGCCAGCAGCCAAGGACAGGGGAGGTATTCACCCCTCCACTTT. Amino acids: CASSQGQGRYSPLHF.

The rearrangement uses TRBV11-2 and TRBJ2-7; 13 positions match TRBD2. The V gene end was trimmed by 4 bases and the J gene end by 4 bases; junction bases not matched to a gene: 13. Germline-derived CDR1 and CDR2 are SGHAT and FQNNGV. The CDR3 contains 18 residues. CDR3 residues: CASSSEGLAGTLWYEQYF. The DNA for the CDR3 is TGTGCCAGCAGCTCCGAGGGACTAGCGGGGACCCTATGGTACGAGCAGTACTTC.

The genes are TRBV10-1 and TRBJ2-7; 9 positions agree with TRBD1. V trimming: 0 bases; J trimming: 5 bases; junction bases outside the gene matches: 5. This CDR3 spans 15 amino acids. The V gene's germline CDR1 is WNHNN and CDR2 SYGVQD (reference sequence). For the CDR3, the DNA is TGCGCCAGCAGTGAGTCGGGGACAGGGAAGAACGAGCAGTACTTC. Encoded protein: CASSESGTGKNEQYF.

DNA of the CDR3: TGTGCCAGCAGCTTGGAACAGAACACTGAAGCTTTCTTT. Its translation: CASSLEQNTEAFF. The rearrangement links TRBV5-8 to TRBJ1-1; D remains ambiguous. With 0 bases removed from V and 1 base from J, the gap between germline ends came to 4 bases. CDR1 SGHTS and CDR2 YDEGEE come from the germline V gene. The CDR3 spans 13 residues.